These T cell receptor beta chains were read from a single sample in a study of radiotherapy plus CTLA-4 blockade in lung cancer. Profiled with immunoSEQ multiplex PCR; TCRdb holds only in-frame clones, not every one. Here the sample spans over 95,000 clones, about 70% being singletons. This material consisted of peripheral blood, taken from a patient treated with radiotherapy plus ipilimumab. These receptors came from a human donor with non-small cell lung cancer who had a partial response to radiotherapy plus ipilimumab. Some clones in this sample may be carry-over from other donors' samples. The CDR3 runs from the conserved cysteine through the conserved F or W. Fields, in order: D gene, clone size, V gene, CDR3 length, J gene, CDR3 protein, CDR3 DNA. The D gene is left open where the match is weak. Expanded clones are given a class, and other clones once, few, many or no size at all.

D: NA
size: NA
V: TRBV19
length: 18
J: TRBJ2-1
CDR3: CASSIDRTGGRRHNEQFF
DNA: TGTGCCAGTAGTATAGATCGCACTGGGGGGAGACGTCACAATGAGCAGTTCTTC

D: TRBD2
size: NA
V: TRBV11-2
length: 15
J: TRBJ2-7
CDR3: CASSGQLAVPYEQYF
DNA: TGTGCCAGCAGCGGCCAACTAGCGGTTCCCTACGAGCAGTACTTC

D: NA
size: few
V: TRBV27
length: 15
J: TRBJ2-7
CDR3: CASPRAGEGTYEQYF
DNA: TGTGCCAGCCCCAGGGCAGGGGAAGGGACCTACGAGCAGTACTTC

D: NA
size: NA
V: TRBV28
length: 13
J: TRBJ2-4
CDR3: CASREPPGVIQYF
DNA: TGTGCCAGCAGGGAGCCACCGGGGGTCATTCAGTACTTC

D: NA
size: NA
V: TRBV9
length: 15
J: TRBJ2-3
CDR3: CASSVAGEAINTQYF
DNA: TGTGCCAGCAGCGTAGCCGGGGAGGCAATAAATACGCAGTATTTT

D: TRBD1
size: NA
V: TRBV6-5
length: 15
J: TRBJ1-5
CDR3: CASRAPDRGTQPQHF
DNA: TGTGCCAGCAGAGCCCCGGACAGGGGGACTCAGCCCCAGCATTTT

D: TRBD1
size: NA
V: TRBV27
length: 14
J: TRBJ1-5
CDR3: CASSPGTGVQPQHF
DNA: TGTGCCAGCAGTCCGGGGACAGGGGTTCAGCCCCAGCATTTT

D: NA
size: NA
V: TRBV2
length: 15
J: TRBJ2-2
CDR3: CASSTVGLNTGELFF
DNA: TGTGCCAGCAGTACCGTGGGCCTGAACACCGGGGAGCTGTTTTTT

D: TRBD1
size: NA
V: TRBV29-1
length: 16
J: TRBJ2-3
CDR3: CSVQPGTGGGTDTQYF
DNA: TGCAGCGTTCAGCCCGGGACAGGGGGAGGCACAGATACGCAGTATTTT

D: TRBD1
size: NA
V: TRBV7-8
length: 15
J: TRBJ1-4
CDR3: CASSTDRVLREKLFF
DNA: TGTGCCAGCAGCACAGACAGGGTTTTAAGGGAAAAACTGTTTTTT

D: TRBD2
size: NA
V: TRBV7-2
length: 19
J: TRBJ2-7
CDR3: CASSLVGILGGASSYEQYF
DNA: TGTGCCAGCAGCTTAGTCGGGATTCTCGGGGGGGCGAGCTCCTACGAGCAGTACTTC

D: NA
size: once
V: TRBV27
length: 12
J: TRBJ1-2
CDR3: CASRTGYYGYTF
DNA: TGTGCCAGCAGGACAGGATACTATGGCTACACCTTC

D: TRBD2
size: NA
V: TRBV14
length: 16
J: TRBJ2-7
CDR3: CASSQRRGNTGYEQYF
DNA: TGTGCCAGCAGCCAGCGGCGGGGGAATACCGGCTACGAGCAGTACTTC

D: NA
size: NA
V: TRBV2
length: 11
J: TRBJ2-7
CDR3: CASSDFYEQYF
DNA: TGTGCCAGCAGTGACTTCTACGAGCAGTACTTC

D: NA
size: NA
V: TRBV6-5
length: 15
J: TRBJ1-5
CDR3: CASSYSNRDNQPQHF
DNA: TGTGCCAGCAGTTACTCGAACAGGGACAATCAGCCCCAGCATTTT

D: NA
size: few
V: TRBV13
length: 17
J: TRBJ2-5
CDR3: CASSLVNVPLSQETQYF
DNA: TGTGCCAGCAGCTTAGTCAACGTTCCGCTAAGCCAAGAGACCCAGTACTTC

D: TRBD2
size: NA
V: TRBV9
length: 15
J: TRBJ2-3
CDR3: CASSASGMSTDTQYF
DNA: TGTGCCAGCAGCGCCAGCGGGATGTCGACAGATACGCAGTATTTT

D: TRBD1
size: NA
V: TRBV7-2
length: 16
J: TRBJ1-2
CDR3: CASSPEFGQGMDGYTF
DNA: TGTGCCAGCAGCCCAGAGTTCGGACAGGGAATGGATGGCTACACCTTC

D: TRBD1
size: NA
V: TRBV5-1
length: 15
J: TRBJ2-7
CDR3: CASSLEAGGSYEQYF
DNA: TGCGCCAGCAGCTTGGAGGCAGGGGGCTCCTACGAGCAGTACTTC

D: NA
size: NA
V: TRBV19
length: 15
J: TRBJ1-3
CDR3: CASTKDRYSGNTIYF
DNA: TGTGCCAGTACAAAGGACAGATACTCTGGAAACACCATATATTTT

D: TRBD2
size: NA
V: TRBV2
length: 15
J: TRBJ2-5
CDR3: CASRGGLAGAETQYF
DNA: TGTGCCAGCAGGGGGGGCCTAGCGGGAGCAGAGACCCAGTACTTC

D: TRBD1
size: few
V: TRBV10-3
length: 14
J: TRBJ1-5
CDR3: CAISAGQGNQPQHF
DNA: TGTGCCATCAGTGCCGGACAGGGGAATCAGCCCCAGCATTTT

D: NA
size: NA
V: TRBV2
length: 13
J: TRBJ1-5
CDR3: CASAGGLNQPQHF
DNA: TGTGCCAGCGCCGGGGGACTCAATCAGCCCCAGCATTTT

D: NA
size: NA
V: TRBV6-5
length: 13
J: TRBJ2-5
CDR3: CASSFGGFETQYF
DNA: TGTGCCAGCAGTTTTGGGGGGTTCGAGACCCAGTACTTC

D: NA
size: NA
V: TRBV15
length: 15
J: TRBJ1-1
CDR3: CATSRGAGIGTEAFF
DNA: TGTGCCACCAGCAGAGGGGCCGGGATTGGGACTGAAGCTTTCTTT

D: NA
size: once
V: TRBV6-5
length: 12
J: TRBJ2-7
CDR3: CASRASTYEQYF
DNA: TGTGCCAGCAGAGCGTCTACCTACGAGCAGTACTTC

D: TRBD1
size: NA
V: TRBV11-2
length: 14
J: TRBJ1-3
CDR3: CASRVPGGGNTIYF
DNA: TGTGCCAGCAGGGTACCAGGGGGCGGAAACACCATATATTTT

D: NA
size: NA
V: TRBV28
length: 12
J: TRBJ1-2
CDR3: CASKAGDYGYTF
DNA: TGTGCCAGCAAAGCAGGGGACTATGGCTACACCTTC

D: NA
size: NA
V: TRBV19
length: 13
J: TRBJ1-5
CDR3: CASNRQGNQPQHF
DNA: TGTGCCAGTAACAGACAGGGCAATCAGCCCCAGCATTTT

D: TRBD1
size: NA
V: TRBV7-9
length: 18
J: TRBJ2-1
CDR3: CASSLANRDRGAQDEQFF
DNA: TGTGCCAGCAGCTTAGCGAATAGGGACAGGGGGGCTCAGGATGAGCAGTTCTTC

D: TRBD1
size: NA
V: TRBV19
length: 17
J: TRBJ2-1
CDR3: CASSIIPGQGFYNEQFF
DNA: TGTGCCAGTAGTATAATTCCGGGACAGGGGTTCTACAATGAGCAGTTCTTC

D: NA
size: NA
V: TRBV7-3
length: 13
J: TRBJ1-1
CDR3: CASSLIENTEAFF
DNA: TGTGCCAGCAGCTTAATAGAGAACACTGAAGCTTTCTTT

D: NA
size: once
V: TRBV28
length: 16
J: TRBJ1-4
CDR3: CASSSAGVELGEKLFF
DNA: TGTGCCAGCAGCTCCGCAGGGGTCGAGCTGGGTGAAAAACTGTTTTTT

D: TRBD2
size: few
V: TRBV10-3
length: 16
J: TRBJ2-5
CDR3: CAISGGLAGVSETQYF
DNA: TGTGCCATCAGTGGGGGACTAGCGGGAGTTTCGGAGACCCAGTACTTC

D: TRBD2
size: NA
V: TRBV5-4
length: 15
J: TRBJ2-3
CDR3: CASSRGGASTDTQYF
DNA: TGTGCCAGCAGCCGGGGGGGGGCTAGCACAGATACGCAGTATTTT

D: NA
size: NA
V: TRBV5-1
length: 14
J: TRBJ1-3
CDR3: CASSPAGAGNTIYF
DNA: TGCGCCAGCAGCCCTGCCGGGGCTGGAAACACCATATATTTT

D: NA
size: few
V: TRBV9
length: 16
J: TRBJ1-1
CDR3: CASSVTPHRENTEAFF
DNA: TGTGCCAGCAGCGTGACCCCCCACAGAGAGAACACTGAAGCTTTCTTT

D: TRBD1
size: NA
V: TRBV6-6
length: 14
J: TRBJ2-5
CDR3: CASRTRDRDETQYF
DNA: TGTGCCAGCAGAACCCGGGACAGGGATGAGACCCAGTACTTC

D: NA
size: few
V: TRBV5-1
length: 15
J: TRBJ1-1
CDR3: CASSSLVGGHTEAFF
DNA: TGCGCCAGCAGCTCCCTCGTCGGAGGGCACACTGAAGCTTTCTTT

D: NA
size: NA
V: TRBV11-3
length: 15
J: TRBJ2-3
CDR3: CASSLGGTGTDTQYF
DNA: TGTGCCAGCAGCTTAGGCGGGACGGGCACAGATACGCAGTATTTT

D: TRBD1
size: few
V: TRBV14
length: 16
J: TRBJ1-4
CDR3: CASSRTGGSQREKLFF
DNA: TGTGCCAGCAGCCGGACAGGGGGAAGCCAGCGGGAAAAACTGTTTTTT